This entry lists 7 T cell receptor beta chains sequenced from one sample in a study of T-cell memory formation after mild COVID-19. Each CDR3 protein is one row after TCRdb ran MiXCR on the 5' RACE reads. The sample lists roughly 52,000 distinct CDR3 sequences, 9.5% occurring once. The sequenced material came from PBMCs or a T cell subset sorted from them (not recorded which). These receptors came from a young man who had mild COVID-19 (a few samples of this study predate the infection). Cell type and time point are not known.

This clonotype was seen many times. The chain carries TRBV5-6 and TRBJ2-2; no firm D call. Between the trimmed V and J ends, which lost 0 bases and 6 bases, there was a span of 12 bases. The CDR3 totals 15 residues. Germline V lookup: CDR1 SGHDT, CDR2 YYEEEE. The CDR3 DNA is TGTGCCAGCAGCTTGGCCATTCTGGGTCCCGGGGAGCTGTTTTTT. It translates to CASSLAILGPGELFF.

This clonotype was recorded many times. The J gene is TRBJ2-3, the V gene TRBV15; no clear D gene. CDR3 length equals 16 residues. Germline V lookup: CDR1 LNHNV, CDR2 YYDKDF (reference sequence). V was clipped by 0 bases and J by 0 bases, with 10 bases between them. CDR3 in amino acids: CATSREWQLSTDTQYF. The CDR3 bases are TGTGCCACCAGCAGAGAATGGCAGTTGAGCACAGATACGCAGTATTTT.

In its sample, this clonotype was seen a few times. The chain employs TRBV7-9 and TRBJ2-5; D remains ambiguous. Germline CDR1 reads SEHNR; CDR2 reads FQNEAQ (reference sequence). Trimming cost V 5 bases and J 4 bases, with 8 bases left between them. CDR3 length: 12 residues. Here the CDR3 reads CASSPNRETQYF. The CDR3 coding sequence is TGTGCCAGCAGCCCGAACCGAGAGACCCAGTACTTC.

The table lists this clonotype with a count of one. The chain combines TRBV9 with TRBJ2-5; 9 bases are a match to TRBD1. The CDR3 consists of 14 residues. The J segment lost 1 base and the V segment lost 4 bases, leaving 2 bases of the junction unmatched. Germline V CDR1 and CDR2: SGDLS, YYNGEE. The CDR3 region has the DNA TGTGCCAGCAGCCCGACAGGGGGCCAAGAGACCCAGTACTTC. Amino acids: CASSPTGGQETQYF.

This sequence joins TRBV9 and TRBJ1-1; D ambiguous. With 2 bases removed from V and 0 bases from J, the gap between germline ends came to 5 bases. The germline V gene has CDR1 SGDLS and CDR2 YYNGEE. CDR3 size: 13 residues. The CDR3 nucleotides are TGTGCCAGCAGCGTGGAAGTGAACACTGAAGCTTTCTTT. Translated, it gives CASSVEVNTEAFF.

Regarding this clonotype: Just one base apart from a much larger clone, this may be a read error. V usage is TRBV5-1 and J usage is TRBJ2-5; the D gene is possibly TRBD2 (5 bases). CDR3 size: 13 residues. Between the trimmed V and J ends, which lost 2 bases and 3 bases, there was a span of 8 bases. Germline V gene sequence: CDR1 SGHRS, CDR2 YFSETQ. The CDR3 protein is CASSFWGEETQYF. In nucleotides, the CDR3 is TGCGCCAGCAGCTTTTGGGGAGAAGAGACCCAGTACTTC.

V usage is TRBV15 and J usage is TRBJ1-5; no reliable D call. Germline V gene lookup returns CDR1 LNHNV and CDR2 YYDKDF (reference sequence). The CDR3 is 12 residues long. The V end lost 0 bases, the J end lost 4 bases, and 1 base lay between the germline ends. The CDR3 region is CATSRDNQPQHF. The DNA of the CDR3 is TGTGCCACCAGCAGAGATAATCAGCCCCAGCATTTT.